The 15 T cell receptor beta chains below all came from one sample that was sequenced in a study of cytomegalovirus exposure and HLA in healthy donors. Amplification used 60 Vbeta primers and 13 Jbeta primers. Assay: immunoSEQ multiplex PCR; the TCRdb copy retains only in-frame clones and omits some. The data show over 30,000 clones, and the top ten clones hold over 4%. The sample taken for sequencing was PBMCs. These receptor sequences come from a middle-aged woman in good health and CMV-seropositive.

The chain employs TRBV7-2 and TRBJ1-2; D gene unclear. The germline V gene encodes CDR1 SGHTA and CDR2 FQGNSA. V lost 1 base and J lost 4, with 10 bases in between. The length of the CDR3 is 14 residues. The CDR3 DNA sequence: TGTGCCAGCAGCTTAGAGCTAGGTACCTATGGCTACACCTTC. This encodes CASSLELGTYGYTF.

This rearrangement joins TRBV6-5 to TRBJ2-7; 7 bases are shared with TRBD1. J gave up 4 bases and V 7 bases, and 10 bases lay outside the gene matches. This CDR3 comprises 14 residues. CDR1 and CDR2 from the germline V gene are MNHEY and SVGAGI. This CDR3 is CASTSDRARYEQYF. CDR3 nucleotide sequence: TGTGCCAGCACCTCCGACAGGGCCAGATACGAGCAGTACTTC.

Of note for this clone: At one end, the junction sequence differs from germline, possibly due to a read error. The genes are TRBV4-1 and TRBJ1-2; 12 nucleotides match TRBD1. The CDR3 consists of 15 residues. CDR1 and CDR2 (germline): MGHRA, YSYEKL. CDR3 DNA: TGCGCCGGCAGCCATCCGGGACAGGGGGCCCGCGGCTACACCTTC. This gives the protein CAGSHPGQGARGYTF.

The chain is built from TRBV5-4 and TRBJ2-7, with D possibly being TRBD2 (7 bases). V was cut by 5 bases and J by 1 base, with 16 bases left in between. CDR3 size: 15 residues. Germline CDR1 is SGHNT and CDR2 is YYREEE (reference sequence). The CDR3 DNA is TGTGCCAGCAGTCGGGGGGCCAGCATATCCTACGAGCAGTACTTC. Translation: CASSRGASISYEQYF.

J is TRBJ1-5 and V is TRBV30, with 9 positions matching TRBD1. Germline CDR1 GTSNPN, CDR2 SVGIG (reference sequence). The V segment lost 5 bases and the J segment 7 bases; nucleotides outside the gene matches: 3. This CDR3 has 12 amino acids. The CDR3 DNA reads as TGTGCCTGGGGGACAGGGAGACAGCCCCAGCATTTT. Translated: CAWGTGRQPQHF.

The DNA of the CDR3 is TGCGCCAGCAGTCTGGGACTAGCGGGTTATGTAGATGAGCAGTTCTTC. Its translation is CASSLGLAGYVDEQFF. V gene TRBV5-1 combines with J gene TRBJ2-1; 12 bases align to TRBD2. With V trimmed by 5 bases and J by 8 bases, 11 bases remained unmatched. Germline V lookup: CDR1 SGHRS, CDR2 YFSETQ. The CDR3 sequence is 16 residues long.

The DNA for the CDR3 is TGTGCCAGTAGTCACCGGACAGGGATAAACTATGGCTACACCTTC. This gives the protein CASSHRTGINYGYTF. This rearrangement joins TRBV19 to TRBJ1-2, with 8 bases matching TRBD1. J was trimmed by 2 bases and V by 5 bases; bases with no gene match: 7. Germline lookup yields CDR1 LNHDA and CDR2 SQIVND (reference sequence). The CDR3 length is 15 residues. The whole variable domain, remainder taken from reference TRBV19 and TRBJ1-2, is DGGITQSPKYLFRKEGQNVTLSCEQNLNHDAMYWYRQDPGQGLRLIYYSQIVNDFQKGDIAEGYSVSREKKESFPLTVTSAQKNPTAFYLCASSHRTGINYGYTFGSGTRLTVV.

For the CDR3, the DNA is TGTGCCAGCAGCTTAACTTCGGAGCAGCCCCAGCATTTT. This gives the protein CASSLTSEQPQHF. The chain combines TRBV7-9 with TRBJ1-5; D unclear. The CDR3 has 13 residues. Germline assignment: CDR1 SEHNR and CDR2 FQNEAQ (reference sequence). With 2 bases removed from V and 7 bases from J, the gap between germline ends came to 9 bases.

The CDR3 protein is CASSKASGSSIEQFF. For the CDR3, the DNA is TGTGCCAGCAGCAAAGCTAGCGGGAGTAGTATTGAGCAGTTCTTC. The rearrangement uses TRBV7-2 and TRBJ2-1, with 10 bases identical to TRBD2. The V segment lost 5 bases and the J segment 9 bases; nucleotides outside the gene matches: 10. The germline gives CDR1 SGHTA, CDR2 FQGNSA. The CDR3 totals 15 residues. The variable domain in full, completed from reference TRBV7-2 and TRBJ2-1, reads GAGVSQSPSNKVTEKGKDVELRCDPISGHTALYWYRQSLGQGLEFLIYFQGNSAPDKSGLPSDRFSAERTGGSVSTLTIQRTQQEDSAVYLCASSKASGSSIEQFFGPGTRLTVL.

V is TRBV10-3 and J is TRBJ2-1, with D unresolved. Germline values: CDR1 ENHRY, CDR2 SYGVKD. Trimming removed 0 bases from V and 6 bases from J, with 6 bases in between. This CDR3 comprises 13 residues. The CDR3 here is CAISESLSNEQFF. DNA for the CDR3: TGTGCCATCAGTGAGTCGCTATCCAATGAGCAGTTCTTC.

The genes are TRBV19 and TRBJ1-1; 8 nucleotides line up with TRBD1. CDR3 length: 12 residues. V gave up 10 bases and J gave up 5 bases; unmatched junction bases: 6. Per the germline V gene, CDR1 is LNHDA and CDR2 is SQIVND (reference sequence). The CDR3 sequence: CATGQGYTEAFF. CDR3 nucleotide sequence: TGTGCCACCGGACAGGGTTATACTGAAGCTTTCTTT.

The chain carries TRBV30 and TRBJ2-1; D gene unclear. This CDR3 spans 13 amino acids. Trimming took 7 bases from V and 6 from J, leaving 16 bases between them. Germline lookup yields CDR1 GTSNPN and CDR2 SVGIG (reference sequence). The CDR3: CASDPAGLNEQFF. The CDR3 nucleotides are TGTGCCTCGGATCCGGCAGGCCTCAATGAGCAGTTCTTC.

The rearrangement joins TRBV28 to TRBJ1-5, with D possibly TRBD1 on 5 matching bases. The CDR3 spans 12 residues. Trimming removed 7 bases at V and 9 bases at J, with 13 bases between. CDR1 and CDR2 from the germline V gene are MDHEN and SYDVKM. The CDR3 bases are TGTGCCAGCACCCAGGGAAGGGGGCCCCAGCATTTT. Its translation: CASTQGRGPQHF.

This chain joins TRBV28 and TRBJ1-5; D is undetermined. The CDR3 is 15 amino acids. V dropped 6 bases and J dropped 0 bases, with 12 bases sitting between them. The V gene's germline CDR1 is MDHEN and CDR2 SYDVKM. The chain's CDR3 is CASSLAGNSNQPQHF. In nucleotides, the CDR3 is TGTGCCAGCAGCTTGGCGGGGAATAGCAATCAGCCCCAGCATTTT. The variable domain in full, completed from reference TRBV28 and TRBJ1-5, reads DVKVTQSSRYLVKRTGEKVFLECVQDMDHENMFWYRQDPGLGLRLIYFSYDVKMKEKGDIPEGYSVSREKKERFSLILESASTNQTSMYLCASSLAGNSNQPQHFGDGTRLSIL.

V and J are TRBV5-6 and TRBJ2-1; D is possibly TRBD1 (6 bases). The CDR3 covers 16 residues. The V end was cut by 1 base, the J end by 7 bases, with 18 bases between. Germline loops: CDR1 SGHDT, CDR2 YYEEEE. The CDR3 DNA sequence: TGTGCCAGCAGCTTGTTGGGGGCCAGCTTTCAGAATGAGCAGTTCTTC. This encodes CASSLLGASFQNEQFF.